The sample holds one count of the clone carrying this TCR beta chain. In TCRdb, the RT-PCR reads were re-called with MiXCR into one record per CDR3 protein. The data show about 620 distinct CDR3 sequences, about 89% seen once. These data originate in a study of yellow fever vaccine responses in identical twins. Trimming cost V 7 bases and J 4 bases; bases outside gene matches: 3. The CDR3 extends over 13 amino acids. Germline assignment: CDR1 SQVTM and CDR2 ANQGSEA. This material consisted of T cells from blood (PBMCs), unsorted or a sorted subset (not recorded which), taken before or after yellow fever vaccination (not recorded which). The rearrangement joins TRBV29-1 to TRBJ1-5, with 11 bases fitting TRBD1. The clonotype originates from a female donor who received the yellow fever vaccine. The CDR3 DNA sequence: TGCAGCGCCGGACAGGGGGCTAATCAGCCCCAGCATTTT. Amino acids: CSAGQGANQPQHF.